This T cell receptor (beta chain) is drawn from a study of CXCR3-negative and CXCR3-positive naive CD8 T cells. The libraries of TRB cDNA were constructed through 5' RACE using UMI labels. TCRdb reprocessed the 5' RACE reads; each CDR3 protein has one entry and no DNA is given. The repertoire shows tens of thousands of distinct CDR3 sequences; the top ten hold approximately 1.5%. CDR1 is SGHAT and CDR2 is FQNNGV in the germline V gene. The CDR3 extends over 14 amino acids. The chain employs TRBV11-2 and TRBJ2-3; TCRdb returns TRBD2, unconfirmable since there is no DNA. Sequenced: naive CXCR3- CD8+ T cells from blood. The sample's subset: CD45RO-CCR7+CD27+CD95- naive CD8+ T cells lacking CXCR3 (TNR3-). The receptor was derived from a human donor in good health. Some clones in this sample may be carry-over from other donors' samples. The CDR3 loop is CASSSGGTPDTQYF.